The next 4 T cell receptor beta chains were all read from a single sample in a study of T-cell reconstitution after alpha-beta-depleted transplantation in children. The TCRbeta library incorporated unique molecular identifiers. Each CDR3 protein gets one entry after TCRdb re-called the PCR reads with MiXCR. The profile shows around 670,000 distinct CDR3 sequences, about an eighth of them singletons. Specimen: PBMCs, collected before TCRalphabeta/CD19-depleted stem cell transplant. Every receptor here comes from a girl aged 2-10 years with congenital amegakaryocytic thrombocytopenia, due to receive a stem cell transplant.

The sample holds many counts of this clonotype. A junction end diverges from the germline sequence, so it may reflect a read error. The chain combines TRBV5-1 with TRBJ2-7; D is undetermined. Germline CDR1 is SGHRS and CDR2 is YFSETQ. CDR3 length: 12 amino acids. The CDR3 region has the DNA TGCGCCAGCAGTTTGGACGGACCGTTTCAGTACTTC. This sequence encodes CASSLDGPFQYF.

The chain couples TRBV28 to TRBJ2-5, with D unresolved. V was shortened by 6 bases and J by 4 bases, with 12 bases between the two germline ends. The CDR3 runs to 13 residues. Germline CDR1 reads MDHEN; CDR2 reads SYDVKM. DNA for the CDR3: TGTGCCAGCAGCTCCTCTCCCGGAGAGACCCAGTACTTC. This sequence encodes CASSSSPGETQYF.

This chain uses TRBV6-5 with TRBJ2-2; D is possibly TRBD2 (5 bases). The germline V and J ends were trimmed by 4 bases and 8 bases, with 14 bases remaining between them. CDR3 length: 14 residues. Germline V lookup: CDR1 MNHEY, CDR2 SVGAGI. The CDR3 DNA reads TGTGCCAGCAGTTCCACCTTCTGGGAGGGGGAGCTGTTTTTT. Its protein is CASSSTFWEGELFF.

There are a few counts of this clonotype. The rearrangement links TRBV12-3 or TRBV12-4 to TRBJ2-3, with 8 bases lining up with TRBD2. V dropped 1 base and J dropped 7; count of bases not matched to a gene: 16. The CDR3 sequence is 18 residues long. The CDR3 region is CASSLDNRGLVLTNTQYF. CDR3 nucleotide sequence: TGTGCCAGCAGTTTAGATAACCGGGGACTAGTTTTGACGAATACGCAGTATTTT.